This T cell receptor (beta chain) was profiled in a study of siplizumab effects on memory and regulatory T cells. Per sample, some 10^5 TCR templates underwent assay. TCRdb's table, derived via immunoSEQ multiplex PCR, lists solely in-frame clones and lacks some. The table shows around 100,000 clones, with about 93% occurring only once. This TCR derives from a human donor in good health. Sample: non-Treg CD4+ T cells sorted from blood.

The CDR3 is CASRKSRQRRGETQYF. The CDR3 bases are TGTGCCAGCAGGAAGTCTCGACAGAGGAGGGGAGAGACCCAGTACTTC. The chain recombines TRBV2 with TRBJ2-5; TRBD2 might be the D (6 bases). V lost 6 bases to trimming and J lost 4 bases, with 21 bases between them. The CDR3 covers 16 residues. Germline assignment: CDR1 SNHLY and CDR2 FYNNEI. The full variable domain, its missing parts supplied by reference TRBV2 and TRBJ2-5, is EPEVTQTPSHQVTQMGQEVILRCVPISNHLYFYWYRQILGQKVEFLVSFYNNEISEKSEIFDDQFSVERPDGSNFTLKIRSTKLEDSAMYFCASRKSRQRRGETQYFGPGTRLLVL.